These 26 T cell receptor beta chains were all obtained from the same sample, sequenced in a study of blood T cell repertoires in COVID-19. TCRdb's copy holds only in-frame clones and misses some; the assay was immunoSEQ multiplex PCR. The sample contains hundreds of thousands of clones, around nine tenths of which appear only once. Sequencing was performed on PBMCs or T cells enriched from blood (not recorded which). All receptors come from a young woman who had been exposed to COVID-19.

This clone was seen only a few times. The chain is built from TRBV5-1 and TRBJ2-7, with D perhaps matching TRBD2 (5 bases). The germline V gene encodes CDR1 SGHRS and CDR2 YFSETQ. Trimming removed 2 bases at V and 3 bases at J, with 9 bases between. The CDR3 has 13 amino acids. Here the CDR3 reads CASSFGEGYEQYF. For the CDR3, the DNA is TGCGCCAGCAGCTTCGGGGAAGGCTACGAGCAGTACTTC.

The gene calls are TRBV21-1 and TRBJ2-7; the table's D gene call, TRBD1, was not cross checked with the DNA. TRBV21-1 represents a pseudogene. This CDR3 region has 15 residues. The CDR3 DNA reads TGTGCCAGCAGCAAAGAGGACAAACCCGCCTACGAGCAGTACTTC. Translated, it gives CASSKEDKPAYEQYF.

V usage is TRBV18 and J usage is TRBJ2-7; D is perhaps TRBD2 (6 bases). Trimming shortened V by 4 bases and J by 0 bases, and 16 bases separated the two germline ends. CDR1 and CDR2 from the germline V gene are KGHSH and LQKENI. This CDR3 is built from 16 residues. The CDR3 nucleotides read TGTGCCAGCTCACGAGGGCTCCGGGGGAGCTCCTACGAGCAGTACTTC. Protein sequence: CASSRGLRGSSYEQYF.

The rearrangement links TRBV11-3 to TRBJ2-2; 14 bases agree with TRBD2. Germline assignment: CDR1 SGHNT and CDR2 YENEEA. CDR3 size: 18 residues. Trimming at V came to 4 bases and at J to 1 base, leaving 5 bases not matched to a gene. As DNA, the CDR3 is TGTGCCAGCAGCTCCCGACTAGCGGGGGGGTTGAACACCGGGGAGCTGTTTTTT. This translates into CASSSRLAGGLNTGELFF.

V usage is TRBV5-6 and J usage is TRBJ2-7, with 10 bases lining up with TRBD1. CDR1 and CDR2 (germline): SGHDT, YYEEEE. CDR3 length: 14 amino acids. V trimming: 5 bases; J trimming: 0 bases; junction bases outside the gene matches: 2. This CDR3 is CASRRTGGSYEQYF. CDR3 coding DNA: TGTGCCAGCAGGAGGACAGGGGGCTCCTACGAGCAGTACTTC.

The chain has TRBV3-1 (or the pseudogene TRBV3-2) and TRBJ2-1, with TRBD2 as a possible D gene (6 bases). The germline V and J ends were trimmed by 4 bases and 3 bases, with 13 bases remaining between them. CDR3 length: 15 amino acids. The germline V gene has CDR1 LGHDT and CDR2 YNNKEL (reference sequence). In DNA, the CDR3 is TGTGCCAGCAGCCCCCGAGGAGGGTTCTACAATGAGCAGTTCTTC. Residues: CASSPRGGFYNEQFF.

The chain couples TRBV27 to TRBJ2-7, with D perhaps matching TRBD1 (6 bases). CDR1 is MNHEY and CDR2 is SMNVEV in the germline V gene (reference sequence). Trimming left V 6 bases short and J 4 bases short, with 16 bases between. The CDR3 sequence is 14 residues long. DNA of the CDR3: TGTGCCAGCAGCCCAACCGTCCAGGGGTACGAGCAGTACTTC. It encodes CASSPTVQGYEQYF.

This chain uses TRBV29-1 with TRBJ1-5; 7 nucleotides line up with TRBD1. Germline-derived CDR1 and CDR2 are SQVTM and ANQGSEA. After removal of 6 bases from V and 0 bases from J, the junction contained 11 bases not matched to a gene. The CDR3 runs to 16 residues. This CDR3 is CSVTSPGQNSNQPQHF. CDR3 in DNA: TGCAGCGTAACTAGTCCGGGACAGAATAGCAATCAGCCCCAGCATTTT.

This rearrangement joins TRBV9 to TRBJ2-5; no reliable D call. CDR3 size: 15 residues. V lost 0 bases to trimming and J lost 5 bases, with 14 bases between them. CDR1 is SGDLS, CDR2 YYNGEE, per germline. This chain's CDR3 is CASSVDPAGRETQYF. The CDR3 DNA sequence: TGTGCCAGCAGCGTAGACCCAGCAGGTCGGGAGACCCAGTACTTC. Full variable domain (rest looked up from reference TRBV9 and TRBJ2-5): DSGVTQTPKHLITATGQRVTLRCSPRSGDLSVYWYQQSLDQGLQFLIQYYNGEERAKGNILERFSAQQFPDLHSELNLSSLELGDSALYFCASSVDPAGRETQYFGPGTRLLVL.

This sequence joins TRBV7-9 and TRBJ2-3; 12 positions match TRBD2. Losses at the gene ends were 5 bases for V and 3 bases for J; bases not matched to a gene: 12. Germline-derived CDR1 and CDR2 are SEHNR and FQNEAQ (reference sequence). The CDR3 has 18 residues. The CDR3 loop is CASSPTVLAGGRTDTQYF. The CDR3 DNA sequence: TGTGCCAGCAGCCCCACCGTCCTAGCGGGGGGGCGGACAGATACGCAGTATTTT.

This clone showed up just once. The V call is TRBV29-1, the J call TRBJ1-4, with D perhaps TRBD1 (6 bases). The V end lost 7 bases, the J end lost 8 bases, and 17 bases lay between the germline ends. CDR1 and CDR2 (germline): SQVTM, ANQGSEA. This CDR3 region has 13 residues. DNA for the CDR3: TGCAGCGGTCTAGAGAGGGGGGGAGAAAAACTGTTTTTT. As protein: CSGLERGGEKLFF.

The CDR3 here is CASSLALAGRNEQFF. DNA for the CDR3: TGTGCCAGCAGCTTAGCTCTAGCGGGGAGGAATGAGCAGTTCTTC. The V gene is TRBV7-9, the J gene TRBJ2-1; TRBD2 aligns across 9 bases. Germline values: CDR1 SEHNR, CDR2 FQNEAQ (reference sequence). Trimming removed 0 bases from V and 7 bases from J; junction bases left unmatched: 4. The CDR3 sequence is 15 residues long.

CDR3 amino acids: CASSHRTGAVNTEAFF. The CDR3 region has the DNA TGTGCCAGCTCACACCGGACAGGGGCGGTGAACACTGAAGCTTTCTTT. The rearrangement uses TRBV18 and TRBJ1-1; 9 bases line up with TRBD1. The CDR3 length is 16 residues. Losses at the gene ends were 4 bases for V and 0 bases for J; bases not matched to a gene: 6. CDR1 KGHSH and CDR2 LQKENI come from the germline V gene.

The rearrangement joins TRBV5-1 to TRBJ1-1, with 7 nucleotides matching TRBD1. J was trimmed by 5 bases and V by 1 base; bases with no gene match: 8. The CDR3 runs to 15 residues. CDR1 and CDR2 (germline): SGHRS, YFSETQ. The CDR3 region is CASSLLETGITEAFF. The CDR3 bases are TGCGCCAGCAGCTTGCTAGAGACAGGGATAACTGAAGCTTTCTTT.

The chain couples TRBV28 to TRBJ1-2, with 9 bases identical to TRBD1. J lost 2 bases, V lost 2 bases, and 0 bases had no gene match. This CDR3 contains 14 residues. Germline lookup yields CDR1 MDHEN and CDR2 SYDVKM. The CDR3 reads CASSLDRGNYGYTF. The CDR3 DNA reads TGTGCCAGCAGTTTAGACAGGGGGAACTATGGCTACACCTTC.

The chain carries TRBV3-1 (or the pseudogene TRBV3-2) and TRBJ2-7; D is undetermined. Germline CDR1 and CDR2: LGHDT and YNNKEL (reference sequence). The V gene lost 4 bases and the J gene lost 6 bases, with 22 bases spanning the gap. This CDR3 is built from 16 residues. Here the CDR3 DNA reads TGTGCCAGCAGCCTATCCACTTTAACTCGGTCACTCGAGCAGTACTTC. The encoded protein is CASSLSTLTRSLEQYF.

In DNA form, the CDR3 reads TGTGCCAGCAGTTACCGGACAATCGGCAATGAGCAGTTCTTC. This codes for CASSYRTIGNEQFF. The V call is TRBV28, the J call TRBJ2-1; D may be TRBD1 (5 bases). This CDR3 is 14 amino acids long. Trimming left V 4 bases short and J 6 bases short, with 13 bases between. Looked up from germline, CDR1 is MDHEN and CDR2 is SYDVKM. Using reference TRBV28 and TRBJ2-1 for the parts outside the CDR3, the full variable domain is DVKVTQSSRYLVKRTGEKVFLECVQDMDHENMFWYRQDPGLGLRLIYFSYDVKMKEKGDIPEGYSVSREKKERFSLILESASTNQTSMYLCASSYRTIGNEQFFGPGTRLTVL.

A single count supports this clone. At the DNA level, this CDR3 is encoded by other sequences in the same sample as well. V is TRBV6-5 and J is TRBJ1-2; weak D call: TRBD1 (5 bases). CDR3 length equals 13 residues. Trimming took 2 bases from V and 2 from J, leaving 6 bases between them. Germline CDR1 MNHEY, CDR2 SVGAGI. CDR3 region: CASSYTGNYGYTF. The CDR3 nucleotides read TGTGCCAGCAGTTACACAGGCAACTATGGCTACACCTTC.

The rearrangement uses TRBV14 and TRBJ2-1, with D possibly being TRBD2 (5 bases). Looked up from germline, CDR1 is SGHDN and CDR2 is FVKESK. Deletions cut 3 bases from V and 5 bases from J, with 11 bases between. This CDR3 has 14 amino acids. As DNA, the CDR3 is TGTGCCAGCAGCCACCAAGGGAGAAACAATGAGCAGTTCTTC. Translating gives CASSHQGRNNEQFF. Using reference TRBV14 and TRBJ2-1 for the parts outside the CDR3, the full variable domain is EAGVTQFPSHSVIEKGQTVTLRCDPISGHDNLYWYRRVMGKEIKFLLHFVKESKQDESGMPNNRFLAERTGGTYSTLKVQPAELEDSGVYFCASSHQGRNNEQFFGPGTRLTVL.

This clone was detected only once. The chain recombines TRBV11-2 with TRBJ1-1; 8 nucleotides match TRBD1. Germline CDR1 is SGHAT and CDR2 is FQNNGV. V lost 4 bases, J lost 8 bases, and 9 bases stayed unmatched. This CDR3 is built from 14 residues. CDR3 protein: CASSSQGGRVEAFF. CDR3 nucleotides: TGTGCCAGCAGCTCACAGGGGGGGAGGGTCGAAGCTTTCTTT.

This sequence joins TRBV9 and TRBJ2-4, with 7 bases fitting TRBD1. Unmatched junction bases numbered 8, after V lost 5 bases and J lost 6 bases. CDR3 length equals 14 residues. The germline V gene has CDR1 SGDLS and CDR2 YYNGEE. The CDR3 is CASSGTVLGNIQYF. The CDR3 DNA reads TGTGCCAGCAGTGGGACAGTTTTAGGAAACATTCAGTACTTC.

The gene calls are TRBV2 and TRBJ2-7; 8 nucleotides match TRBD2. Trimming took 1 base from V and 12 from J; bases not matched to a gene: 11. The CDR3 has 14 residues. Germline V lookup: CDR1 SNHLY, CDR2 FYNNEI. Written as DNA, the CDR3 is TGTGCCAGCAGTGAAGGGAACCAGCGGGGGCGGGGGTACTTC. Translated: CASSEGNQRGRGYF.

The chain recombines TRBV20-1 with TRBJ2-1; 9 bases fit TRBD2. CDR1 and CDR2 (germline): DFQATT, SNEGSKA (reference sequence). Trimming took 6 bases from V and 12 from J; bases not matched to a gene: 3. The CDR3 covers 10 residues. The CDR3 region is CSAEGLAQFF. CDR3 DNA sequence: TGCAGTGCGGAGGGACTAGCGCAGTTCTTC.

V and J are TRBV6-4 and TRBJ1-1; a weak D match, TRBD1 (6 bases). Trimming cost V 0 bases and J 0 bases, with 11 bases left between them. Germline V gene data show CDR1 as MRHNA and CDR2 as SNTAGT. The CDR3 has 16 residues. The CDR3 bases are TGTGCCAGCAGTGACTCGATTCAGGGGATGAACACTGAAGCTTTCTTT. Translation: CASSDSIQGMNTEAFF.

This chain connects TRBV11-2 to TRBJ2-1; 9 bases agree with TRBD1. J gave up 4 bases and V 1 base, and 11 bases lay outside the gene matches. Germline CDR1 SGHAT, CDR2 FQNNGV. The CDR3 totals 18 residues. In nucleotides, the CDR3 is TGTGCCAGCAGCTTAGTAGGGGGGACAGGGATGCAGTACAATGAGCAGTTCTTC. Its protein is CASSLVGGTGMQYNEQFF. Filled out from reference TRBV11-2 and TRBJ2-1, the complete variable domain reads EAGVAQSPRYKIIEKRQSVAFWCNPISGHATLYWYQQILGQGPKLLIQFQNNGVVDDSQLPKDRFSAERLKGVDSTLKIQPAKLEDSAVYLCASSLVGGTGMQYNEQFFGPGTRLTVL.

The DNA for the CDR3 is TGTGCCACCCGGCGGGGTAACAATGAGCAGTTCTTC. It encodes CATRRGNNEQFF. The chain couples TRBV15 to TRBJ2-1, with a weak D call TRBD2 (6 bases). Trimming took off 8 bases at V and 5 bases at J, with 10 bases between the two ends. CDR1 and CDR2 (germline): LNHNV, YYDKDF (reference sequence). This CDR3 region has 12 residues.